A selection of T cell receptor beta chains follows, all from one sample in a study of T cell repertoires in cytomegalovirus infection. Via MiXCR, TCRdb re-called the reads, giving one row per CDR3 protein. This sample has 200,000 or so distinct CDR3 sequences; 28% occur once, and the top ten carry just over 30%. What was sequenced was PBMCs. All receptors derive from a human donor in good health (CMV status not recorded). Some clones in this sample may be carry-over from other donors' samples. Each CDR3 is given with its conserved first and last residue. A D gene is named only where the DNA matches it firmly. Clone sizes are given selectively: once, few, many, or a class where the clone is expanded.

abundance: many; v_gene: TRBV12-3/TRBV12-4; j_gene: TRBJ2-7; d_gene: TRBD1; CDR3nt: TGTGCCAGCAGTCCGGACAGGGGGCCGGTCGACGAGCAGTACTTC; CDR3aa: CASSPDRGPVDEQYF
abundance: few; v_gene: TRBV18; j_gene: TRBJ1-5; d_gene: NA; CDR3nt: TGTGCCAGCTCAACTAACCCGACAGATAGCAATCAGCCCCAGCATTTT; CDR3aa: CASSTNPTDSNQPQHF
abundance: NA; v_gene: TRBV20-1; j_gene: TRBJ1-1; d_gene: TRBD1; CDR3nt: TGCAGTGCTAGAGATAGGGACAGCCTTGAAGCTTTCTTT; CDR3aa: CSARDRDSLEAFF
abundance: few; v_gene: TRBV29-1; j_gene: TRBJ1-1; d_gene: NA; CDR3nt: TGCAGCGTTCGAGGCGGGTCGGGGGCAGCTACTGAAGCTTTCTTT; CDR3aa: CSVRGGSGAATEAFF
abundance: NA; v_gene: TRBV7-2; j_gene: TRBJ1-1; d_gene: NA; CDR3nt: TGTGCCAGCAGCCCCCGGACGTTGAACACTGAAGCTTTCTTT; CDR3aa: CASSPRTLNTEAFF
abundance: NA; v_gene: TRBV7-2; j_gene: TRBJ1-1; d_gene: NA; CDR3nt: TGTGCCAGCAGCTCACGGGAATGGTCGGGAGGCACTGAAGCTTTCTTT; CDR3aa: CASSSREWSGGTEAFF
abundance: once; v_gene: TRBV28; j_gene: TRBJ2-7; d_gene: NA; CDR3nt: TGTGCCAGCAGTCCCTCCTTAATCCACGAGCAGTACTTC; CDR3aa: CASSPSLIHEQYF
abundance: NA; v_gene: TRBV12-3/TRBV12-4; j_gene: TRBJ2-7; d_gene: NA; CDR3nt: TGTGCCAGCAGCTTAGTCGGGATGCGGCAGTACTTC; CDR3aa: CASSLVGMRQYF
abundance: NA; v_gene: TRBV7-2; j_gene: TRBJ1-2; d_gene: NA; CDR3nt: TGTGCCAGCAGCCCCGGGGAGTCTAGCGGTGGCTACACCTTC; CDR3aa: CASSPGESSGGYTF
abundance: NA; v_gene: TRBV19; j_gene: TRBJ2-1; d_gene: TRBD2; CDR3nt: TGTGCCAGTAGTATCAGCGGGGGGGCCGAGAATGAGCAGTTCTTC; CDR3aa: CASSISGGAENEQFF
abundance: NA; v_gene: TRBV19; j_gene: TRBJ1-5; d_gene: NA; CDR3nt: TGTGCCAGTACCCTCAACTCAGGATCTAATCAGCCCCAGCATTTT; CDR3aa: CASTLNSGSNQPQHF
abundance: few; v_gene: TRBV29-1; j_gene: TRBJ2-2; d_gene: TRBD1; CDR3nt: TGCAGCGTTTTGACAGGGATCACCGGGGAGCTGTTTTTT; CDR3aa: CSVLTGITGELFF
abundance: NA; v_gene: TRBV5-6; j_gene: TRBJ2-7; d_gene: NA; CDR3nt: TGTGCCAGCAGCTTCGATAGATCCCGCTCCTACGAGCAGTACTTC; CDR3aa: CASSFDRSRSYEQYF
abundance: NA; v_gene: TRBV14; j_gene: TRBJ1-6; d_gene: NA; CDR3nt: TGTGCCAGCAGCCAAGTTCAGGTCTTTAATTCACCCCTCCACTTT; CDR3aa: CASSQVQVFNSPLHF
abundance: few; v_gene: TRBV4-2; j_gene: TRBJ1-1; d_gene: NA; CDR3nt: TGTGCCAGCAGTAAGCCCGGGAACACTGAAGCTTTCTTT; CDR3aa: CASSKPGNTEAFF
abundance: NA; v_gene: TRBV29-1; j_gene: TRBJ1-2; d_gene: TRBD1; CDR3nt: TGCAGCGTTGAAGAGACAGGGTTGGGCTACACCTTC; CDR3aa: CSVEETGLGYTF
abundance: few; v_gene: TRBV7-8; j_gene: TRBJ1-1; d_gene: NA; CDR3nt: TGTGCCAGCAGCCCCCTCGTAGGGATCACTGAAGCTTTCTTT; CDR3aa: CASSPLVGITEAFF
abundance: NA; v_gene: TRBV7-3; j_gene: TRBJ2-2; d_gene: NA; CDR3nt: TGTGCCAGCAGCTTACGGCGATCCGGGGAGCTGTTTTTT; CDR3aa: CASSLRRSGELFF
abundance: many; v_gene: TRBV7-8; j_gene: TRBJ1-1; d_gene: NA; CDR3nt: TGTGCCAGCAGTCATATATTTGACACTGAAGCTTTCTTT; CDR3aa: CASSHIFDTEAFF
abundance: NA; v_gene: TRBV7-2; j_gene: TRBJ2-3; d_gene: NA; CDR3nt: TGTGCCAGCAGCCCTTGGTGGTCCTCGACAGATACGCAGTATTTT; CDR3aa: CASSPWWSSTDTQYF
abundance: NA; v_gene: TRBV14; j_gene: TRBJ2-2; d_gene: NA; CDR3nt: TGTGCCAGCAGCCAAATGACAGCGAACACCGGGGAGCTGTTTTTT; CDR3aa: CASSQMTANTGELFF
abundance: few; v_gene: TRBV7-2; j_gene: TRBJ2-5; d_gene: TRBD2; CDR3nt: TGTGCCAGCAGCTTAGCAGCGGGGGGTCAAGAGACCCAGTACTTC; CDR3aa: CASSLAAGGQETQYF
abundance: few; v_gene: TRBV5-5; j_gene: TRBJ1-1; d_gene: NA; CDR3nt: TGTGCCAGCAGCTTGTTACAGAGAACTGAAGCTTTCTTT; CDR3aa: CASSLLQRTEAFF
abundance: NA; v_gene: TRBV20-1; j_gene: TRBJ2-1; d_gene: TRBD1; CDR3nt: TGCAGTGCTAGACCCCCCGGGACAGCGAATGAGCAGTTCTTC; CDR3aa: CSARPPGTANEQFF
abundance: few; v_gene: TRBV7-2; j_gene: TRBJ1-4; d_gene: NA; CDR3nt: TGTGCCAGCTCGCGGAGGGGGGCTAATGAAAAACTGTTTTTT; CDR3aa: CASSRRGANEKLFF
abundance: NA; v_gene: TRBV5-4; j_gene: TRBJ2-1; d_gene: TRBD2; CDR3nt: TGTGCCAGCAGCCGGGGAGGTAGCGGGGGATACAATGAGCAGTTCTTC; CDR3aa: CASSRGGSGGYNEQFF
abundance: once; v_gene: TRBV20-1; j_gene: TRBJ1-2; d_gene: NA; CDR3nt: TGCAGTGCGGAACTGGATTATAACTATGGCTACACCTTC; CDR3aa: CSAELDYNYGYTF
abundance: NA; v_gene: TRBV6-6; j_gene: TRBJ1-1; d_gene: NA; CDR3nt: TGTGCCAGCAGTTTCGAGGCTGGGGACACTGAAGCTTTCTTT; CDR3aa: CASSFEAGDTEAFF
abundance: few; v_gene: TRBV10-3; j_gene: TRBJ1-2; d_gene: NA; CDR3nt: TGTGCCATCAGTGAAGAGCCCCGGAATGGCTACACCTTC; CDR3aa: CAISEEPRNGYTF
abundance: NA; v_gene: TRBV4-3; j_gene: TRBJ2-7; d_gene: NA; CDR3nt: TGCGCCAGCAGCCAAGAACGGACTCGAAGCTACGAGCAGTACTTC; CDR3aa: CASSQERTRSYEQYF
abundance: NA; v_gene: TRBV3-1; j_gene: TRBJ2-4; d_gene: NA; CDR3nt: TGTGCCAGCAGCCAGACGGGACAAAAAAACATTCAGTACTTC; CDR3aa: CASSQTGQKNIQYF
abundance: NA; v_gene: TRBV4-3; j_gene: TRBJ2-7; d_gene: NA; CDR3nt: TGCGCCAGCAGCCTTTCACAGGGTCAGGAGCAGTACTTC; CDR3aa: CASSLSQGQEQYF
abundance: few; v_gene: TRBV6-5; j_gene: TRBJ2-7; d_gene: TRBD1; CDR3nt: TGTGCCAGCAGAAGGACAGGGGATTCCTACGAGCAGTACTTC; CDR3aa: CASRRTGDSYEQYF
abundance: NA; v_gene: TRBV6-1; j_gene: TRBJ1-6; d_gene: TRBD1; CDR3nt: TGTGCCAGCAGTGAGGGACAGGGAGGCAATTCACCCCTCCACTTT; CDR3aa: CASSEGQGGNSPLHF
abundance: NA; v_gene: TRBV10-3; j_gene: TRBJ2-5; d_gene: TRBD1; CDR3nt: TGTGCCACCAGAGGAGGCAGGGGGTTAGAGACCCAGTACTTC; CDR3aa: CATRGGRGLETQYF
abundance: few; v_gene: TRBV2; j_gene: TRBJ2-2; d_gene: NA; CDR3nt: TGTGCCAGCAGTGCCGACAGAGACACCGGGGAGCTGTTTTTT; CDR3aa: CASSADRDTGELFF
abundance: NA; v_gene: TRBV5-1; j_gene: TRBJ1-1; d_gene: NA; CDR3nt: TGCGCCAGCAGCCCCAATAGCGGGAACACTGAAGCTTTCTTT; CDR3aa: CASSPNSGNTEAFF
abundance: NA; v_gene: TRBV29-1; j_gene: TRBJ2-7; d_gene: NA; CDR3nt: TGCAGCGTCTCGGGACCGTCCCTCTACGAGCAGTACTTC; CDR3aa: CSVSGPSLYEQYF
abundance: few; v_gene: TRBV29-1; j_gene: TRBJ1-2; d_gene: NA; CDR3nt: TGCAGCGTTGTCGCTTTTCAGGGTGGGGATGGCTACACCTTC; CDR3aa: CSVVAFQGGDGYTF
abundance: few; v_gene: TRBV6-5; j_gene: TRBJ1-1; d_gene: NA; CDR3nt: TGTGCCAGCAGTTACGGGGGAGAAGCTTTCTTT; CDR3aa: CASSYGGEAFF
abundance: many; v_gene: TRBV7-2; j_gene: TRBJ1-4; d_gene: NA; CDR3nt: TGTGCCAGCAGCCAAGAGGTGGGCTATGAAAAACTGTTTTTT; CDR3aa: CASSQEVGYEKLFF
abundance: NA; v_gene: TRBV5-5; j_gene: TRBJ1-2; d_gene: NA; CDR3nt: TGTGCCAGCAGCTTCGACCGTCCGGACTATGGCTACACCTTC; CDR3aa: CASSFDRPDYGYTF
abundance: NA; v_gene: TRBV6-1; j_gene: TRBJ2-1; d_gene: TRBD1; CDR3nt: TGTGCCAGCAGGAAGGGACAGGACGTGTACAATGAGCAGTTCTTC; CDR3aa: CASRKGQDVYNEQFF
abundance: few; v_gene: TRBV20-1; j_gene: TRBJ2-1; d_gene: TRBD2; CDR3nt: TGCAGTGCTAAGGACCTGACTAGCGGGGGGCGATCATTTGGCAATGAGCAGTTCTTC; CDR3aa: CSAKDLTSGGRSFGNEQFF
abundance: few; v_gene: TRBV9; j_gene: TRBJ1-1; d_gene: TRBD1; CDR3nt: TGTGCCAGCAGCGCGACAGGGGGAGCAGCTTTCTTT; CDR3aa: CASSATGGAAFF
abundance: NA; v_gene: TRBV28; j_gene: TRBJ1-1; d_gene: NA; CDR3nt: TGTGCCAGCAGATTTTTCCCCACTGAAGCTTTCTTT; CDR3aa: CASRFFPTEAFF
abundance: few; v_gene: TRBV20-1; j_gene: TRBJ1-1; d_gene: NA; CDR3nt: TGCAGTGCCCTAAAGGGGGGGCTGGGGACTGAAGCTTTCTTT; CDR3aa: CSALKGGLGTEAFF
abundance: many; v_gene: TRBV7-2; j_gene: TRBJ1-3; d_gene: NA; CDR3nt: TGTGCCAGCAGCCAGGGACCGCTAGCCTCTGGAAACACCATATATTTT; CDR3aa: CASSQGPLASGNTIYF
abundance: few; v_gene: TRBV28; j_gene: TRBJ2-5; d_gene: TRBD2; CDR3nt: TGTGCCAGCAGTTCCCCGACTAGCGGGGCGGAGACCCAGTACTTC; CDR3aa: CASSSPTSGAETQYF
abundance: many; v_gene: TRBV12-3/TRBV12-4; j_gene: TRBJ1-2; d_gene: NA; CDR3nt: TGTGCCAGCAGTTTAGGGGTCTCGCAGTATGGCTACACCTTC; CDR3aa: CASSLGVSQYGYTF
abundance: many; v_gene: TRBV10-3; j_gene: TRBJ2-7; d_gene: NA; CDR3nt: TGTGCCACTTCCGACAGCTCCTACGAGCAGTACTTC; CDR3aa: CATSDSSYEQYF
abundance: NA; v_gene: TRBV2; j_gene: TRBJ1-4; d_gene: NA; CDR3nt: TGTGCCAGCAGTGAAGGAGGGCTTATGGAACTGTTTTTT; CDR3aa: CASSEGGLMELFF
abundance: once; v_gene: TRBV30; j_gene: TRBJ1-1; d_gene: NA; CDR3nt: TGTGCCTGGAAAGACAGGAGTAACACTGAAGCTTTCTTT; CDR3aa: CAWKDRSNTEAFF
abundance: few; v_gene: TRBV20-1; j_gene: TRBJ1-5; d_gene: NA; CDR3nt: TGCAGTGCTAGAGCGGGGGGAAATCAGCCCCAGCATTTT; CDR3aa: CSARAGGNQPQHF
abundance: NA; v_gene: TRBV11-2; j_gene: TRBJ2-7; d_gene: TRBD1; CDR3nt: TGTGCCAGCAGCACCGGGACAGGGGTGTACGAGCAGTACTTC; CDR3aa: CASSTGTGVYEQYF
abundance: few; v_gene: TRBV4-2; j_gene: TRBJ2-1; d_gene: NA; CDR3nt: TGTGCCAGCAGCCAAGAGCCAGGGGAGAATGAGCAGTTCTTC; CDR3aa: CASSQEPGENEQFF